This paragraph covers one T cell receptor (beta chain) sequence. It lacks a known antigen. No base quality values were provided; no much bigger clone lies one nucleotide off. Each collaborating institution followed its own protocols to collect whole blood in K2EDTA tubes. Collaborator samples were shipped for TCRbeta analysis as frozen whole blood, isolated PBMCs, or DNA extracted from either sample type. V and J are trimmed by 0 bases and 3 bases, and the gene matches miss 13 bases of the junction. Counted from cysteine to phenylalanine, this CDR3 has 18 amino acids. Only the CDR3 DNA is retained, 54 bases long and in frame from the first base. The germline V gene gives CDR1 as MNHNS and CDR2 as SASEGT. The data were obtained in a study of blood T cell repertoires in COVID-19 (dated by TCRdb to 2018 to 2021). Background for the entire study: Collaborator samples came from the United States, Italy and Spain and covered acute and convalescent phases of COVID-19. The prospective study material was composed of cDNA or gDNA derived from T cells, B-cell-depleted T cells, or PBMCs. Deeply sampled blood TCRbeta repertoires from subjects exposed to, actively infected with, or recovered from COVID-19 were included in the dataset. The repertoires were made available in a free public database intended to serve as a resource for research on the immune response to SARS-CoV-2. The samples were drawn from the first 160 participants of the ongoing ImmuneRACE study and from over a thousand subjects provided by 6 global collaborators. Nearly every sample came with metadata listing a de-identified subject ID, COVID-19 status, age in years and sex. Where HLA class I and class II types were available, the types were taken from metadata supplied by the sample provider, not from assay-based typing. The paper as a whole reports these results and caveats: The amount of clinical and demographic metadata varied by source and participant and was provided uncurated.

TCRbeta CDR3 regions were amplified from genomic DNA using the immunoSEQ Assay, a bias-controlled multiplex PCR. As for the authors' bioinformatics: The number of nucleated cells in each sample was estimated by amplification of reference gene primers within the assay. Sequence reads were collapsed and filtered to measure the absolute abundance of every unique TCRbeta CDR3 rearrangement. For each sample, productive Simpson clonality was calculated as the square root of Simpson's diversity index across productive rearrangements. TCRdb's version of the immuneACCESS table is confined to in-frame rearrangements and falls short of the full clone set. An unresolved V gene accounts for under half of the shortfall where checked; the remainder is of unknown origin. V and J calls and clone size are as listed in that table; D and trimming were resolved from the DNA. The sample records roughly 100,000 clones, 75% to 95% of which are singletons. The ten largest clones capture 4% to 4.5% of the sample.

The sequence was collected from a man younger than 30 with acute or convalescent COVID-19. The chain is made from TRBV6-1 and TRBJ2-7, with 8 middle bases fitting TRBD1. The sequenced sample was peripheral blood. CDR3 sequence: CASSEALRSGTGHYEQYF. The DNA is TGTGCCAGCAGTGAAGCGCTTCGCTCCGGGACAGGACACTACGAGCAGTACTTC.